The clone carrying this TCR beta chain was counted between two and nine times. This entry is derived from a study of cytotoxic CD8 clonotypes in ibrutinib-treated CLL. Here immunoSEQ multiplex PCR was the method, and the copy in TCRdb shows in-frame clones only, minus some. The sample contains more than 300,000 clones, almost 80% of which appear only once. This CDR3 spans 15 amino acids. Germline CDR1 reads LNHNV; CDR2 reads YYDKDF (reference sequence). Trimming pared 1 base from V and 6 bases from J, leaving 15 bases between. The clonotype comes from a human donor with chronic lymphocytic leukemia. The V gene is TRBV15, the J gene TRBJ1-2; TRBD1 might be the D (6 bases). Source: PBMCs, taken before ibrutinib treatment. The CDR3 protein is CATSRGVWGADGYTF. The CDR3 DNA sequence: TGTGCCACCAGCAGAGGTGTGTGGGGGGCGGATGGCTACACCTTC.